This record looks at one TCR beta chain sequence and its context. These data are taken from a study of cytomegalovirus exposure and HLA in healthy donors. Germline assignment: CDR1 PRHDT and CDR2 FYEKMQ (reference sequence). V gave up 0 bases and J gave up 4 bases, with 4 bases separating them. The CDR3 has 12 amino acids. 13 Jbeta primers and 60 Vbeta primers were used for the PCR. Profiling relied on immunoSEQ multiplex PCR, and the TCRdb table lists in-frame clones only, not all of them. The sample holds fewer than 200,000 clones, approximately 79% seen once. Specimen: PBMCs. The chain combines TRBV13 with TRBJ2-7, with D hard to call. This TCR was recovered from a woman in her fifties or sixties in good health and CMV-seropositive. CDR3 loop: CASSLGGYEQYF. The CDR3 nucleotides are TGTGCCAGCAGCTTAGGCGGTTACGAGCAGTACTTC.